This T cell receptor beta chain is drawn from a study of graft-versus-host responses after intestinal transplantation. Broader study findings: The recipient marrow held GvH clones, and some of them showed up first in ileum or blood. Allograft graft-versus-host to host-versus-graft clonal ratios ran high in patients with graft-donor T cell macrochimerism.

This table comes from immunoSEQ multiplex PCR, and its TCRdb copy is limited to in-frame clones, with some not included. The profile covers about 38,000 clones, with 80% to 85% appearing a single time and roughly 3.6% taken by the ten largest. Remarks on this clone: The antigen remains unidentified.

With 3 bases clipped from V and 8 bases from J, the junction kept 7 bases outside the gene matches. The CDR3 runs 15 residues. CDR1 and CDR2 (germline): SGHTA, FQGTGA. This receptor was taken from a human patient who received an intestinal transplant, so some T cells may come from the graft donor. Specimen: PBMCs, collected about 38 months after transplant. The rearrangement links TRBV7-3 to TRBJ2-4; 10 bases align to TRBD2. The CDR3, as DNA: TGTGCCAGCAGCTTCTCTAGCGGGAGCAGGGACATTCAGTACTTC. Its protein is CASSFSSGSRDIQYF.